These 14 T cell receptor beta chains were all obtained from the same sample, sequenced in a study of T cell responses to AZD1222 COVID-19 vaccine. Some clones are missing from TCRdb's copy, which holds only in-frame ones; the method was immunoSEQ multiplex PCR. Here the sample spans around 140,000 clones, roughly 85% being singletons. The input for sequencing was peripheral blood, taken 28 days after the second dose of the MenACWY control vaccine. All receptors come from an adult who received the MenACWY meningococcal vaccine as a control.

This CDR3 reads CASSPLEGNEKLFF. DNA for the CDR3: TGCGCCAGCAGCCCCCTAGAGGGTAATGAAAAACTGTTTTTT. J is TRBJ1-4 and V is TRBV5-1; D ambiguous. The length of the CDR3 is 14 residues. Germline values: CDR1 SGHRS, CDR2 YFSETQ. Trimming took off 4 bases at V and 4 bases at J, with 11 bases between the two ends.

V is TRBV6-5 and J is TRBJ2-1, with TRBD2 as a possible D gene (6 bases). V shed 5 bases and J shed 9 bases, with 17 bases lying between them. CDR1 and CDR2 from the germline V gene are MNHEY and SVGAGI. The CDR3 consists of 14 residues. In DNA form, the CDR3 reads TGTGCCAGCAGTACCGGGACCTCAGCGGGTGAGCAGTTCTTC. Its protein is CASSTGTSAGEQFF.

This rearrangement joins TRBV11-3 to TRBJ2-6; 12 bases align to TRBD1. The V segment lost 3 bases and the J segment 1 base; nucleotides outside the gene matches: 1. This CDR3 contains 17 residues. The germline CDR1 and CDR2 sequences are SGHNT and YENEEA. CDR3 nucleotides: TGTGCCAGCAGCTTGGGACAGGGGGCTTCTGGGGCCAACGTCCTGACTTTC. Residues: CASSLGQGASGANVLTF.

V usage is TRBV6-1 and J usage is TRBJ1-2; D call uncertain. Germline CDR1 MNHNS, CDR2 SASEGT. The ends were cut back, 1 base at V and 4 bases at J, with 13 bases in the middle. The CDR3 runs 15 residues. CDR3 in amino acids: CASSEVKVEVYGYTF. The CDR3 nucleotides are TGTGCCAGCAGTGAAGTGAAGGTTGAAGTCTATGGCTACACCTTC.

CDR3 sequence: CASSQIRDRAFGYTF. CDR3 nucleotide sequence: TGCGCCAGCAGCCAAATCCGGGACAGGGCCTTTGGCTACACCTTC. This chain joins TRBV4-1 and TRBJ1-2, with 9 bases that match TRBD1. V trimming: 2 bases; J trimming: 7 bases; junction bases outside the gene matches: 8. CDR3 length: 15 residues. Looked up from germline, CDR1 is MGHRA and CDR2 is YSYEKL.

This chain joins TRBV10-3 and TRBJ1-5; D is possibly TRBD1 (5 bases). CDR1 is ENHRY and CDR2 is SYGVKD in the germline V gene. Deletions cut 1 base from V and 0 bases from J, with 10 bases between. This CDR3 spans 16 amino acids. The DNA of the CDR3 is TGTGCCATCAGTGAGTGGGACGGATTTAGCAATCAGCCCCAGCATTTT. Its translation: CAISEWDGFSNQPQHF.

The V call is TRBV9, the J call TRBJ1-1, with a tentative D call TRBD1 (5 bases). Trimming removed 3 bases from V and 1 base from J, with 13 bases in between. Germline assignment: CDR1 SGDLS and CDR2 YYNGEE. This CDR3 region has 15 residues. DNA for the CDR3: TGTGCCAGCAGCGCGAGGCCGGGGGGGAACACTGAAGCTTTCTTT. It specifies CASSARPGGNTEAFF.

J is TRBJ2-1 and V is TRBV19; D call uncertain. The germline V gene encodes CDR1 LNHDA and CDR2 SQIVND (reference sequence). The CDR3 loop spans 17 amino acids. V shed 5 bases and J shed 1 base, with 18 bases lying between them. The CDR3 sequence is CASSPSNRAESYNEQFF. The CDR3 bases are TGTGCCAGTAGTCCGTCGAATAGGGCGGAGTCCTACAATGAGCAGTTCTTC.

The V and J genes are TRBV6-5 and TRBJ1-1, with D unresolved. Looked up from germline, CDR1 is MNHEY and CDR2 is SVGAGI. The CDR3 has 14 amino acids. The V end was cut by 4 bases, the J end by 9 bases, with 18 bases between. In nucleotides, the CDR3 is TGTGCCAGCAGTTCACCGACTCCAATCGGAAAAGCTTTCTTT. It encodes CASSSPTPIGKAFF.

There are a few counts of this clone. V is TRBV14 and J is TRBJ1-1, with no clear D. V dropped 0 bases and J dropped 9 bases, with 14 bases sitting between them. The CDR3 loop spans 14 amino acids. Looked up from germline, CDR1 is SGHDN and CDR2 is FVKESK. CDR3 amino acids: CASSQDLAGRQAFF. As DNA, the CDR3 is TGTGCCAGCAGCCAAGATCTAGCCGGCCGACAAGCTTTCTTT.

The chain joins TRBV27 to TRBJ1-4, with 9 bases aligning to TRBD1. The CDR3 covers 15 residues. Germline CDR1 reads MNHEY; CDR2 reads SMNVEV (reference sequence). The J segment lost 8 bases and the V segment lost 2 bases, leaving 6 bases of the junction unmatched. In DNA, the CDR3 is TGTGCCAGCAGTTTAAGACAGGGGGTTTGGGAAAAACTGTTTTTT. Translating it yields CASSLRQGVWEKLFF.

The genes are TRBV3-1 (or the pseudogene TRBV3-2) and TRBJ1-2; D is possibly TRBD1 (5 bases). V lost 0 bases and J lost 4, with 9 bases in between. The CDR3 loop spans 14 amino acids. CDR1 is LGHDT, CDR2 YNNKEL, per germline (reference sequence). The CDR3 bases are TGTGCCAGCAGCCAAGATAGGGGAATCTATGGCTACACCTTC. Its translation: CASSQDRGIYGYTF.

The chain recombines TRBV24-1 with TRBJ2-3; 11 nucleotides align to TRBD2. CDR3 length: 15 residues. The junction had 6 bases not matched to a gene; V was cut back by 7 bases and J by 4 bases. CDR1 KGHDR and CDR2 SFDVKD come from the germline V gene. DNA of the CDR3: TGTGCCACCAGCCATAGCGGGAGGGGGCCAGATACGCAGTATTTT. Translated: CATSHSGRGPDTQYF.

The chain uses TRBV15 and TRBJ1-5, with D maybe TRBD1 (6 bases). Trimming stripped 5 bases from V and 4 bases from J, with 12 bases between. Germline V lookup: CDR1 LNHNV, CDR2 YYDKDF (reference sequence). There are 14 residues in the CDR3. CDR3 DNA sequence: TGTGCCACCAGCGGGGGGCCCTCTAATCAGCCCCAGCATTTT. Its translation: CATSGGPSNQPQHF.